This T cell receptor beta chain was observed in a study of CXCR3-negative and CXCR3-positive naive CD8 T cells. Study-wide points: Both of the naive subsets showed about the same high diversity, but memory CD8+ cells had much less.

Germline lookup yields CDR1 MNHEY and CDR2 SVGAGI. CDR3 length equals 16 residues. The libraries of TRB cDNA were constructed through 5' RACE using UMI labels. TCRdb reanalyzed the 5' RACE reads and collapses them to one entry per CDR3 protein, without DNA. Seen in this sample are about 130,000 distinct CDR3 sequences; the ten most common clones hold roughly 0.3%. Concerning this clonotype: The antigen is undetermined.

Sequenced sample: naive CXCR3- CD8+ T cells from blood. The subset here: CD45RO-CCR7+CD27+CD95- naive CD8+ T cells lacking CXCR3 (TNR3-). The gene calls are TRBV6-5 and TRBJ2-1; without DNA, the TCRdb call of TRBD1 cannot be checked. This TCR was recovered from a human donor in good health. Some clones in this sample may be carry-over from other donors' samples. CDR3 amino acids: CASSYSAPDIYNEQFF.